Following are 25 T cell receptor beta chains from one sample sequenced in a study of T cell responses to AZD1222 COVID-19 vaccine (dated by TCRdb to about 2021). The time point label for this specimen denotes: about 28 days (+/-7) after the second vaccine dose. The library relied on the immunoSEQ multiplex PCR assay. The source is immuneACCESS, and TCRdb retained only in-frame sequences with V and J called. Part of the clones is not carried over; for the studies checked, unresolved V genes explain less than half of this, and the remainder is unexplained. In all, the sample holds fewer than 120,000 clones, and around 90% of those were seen once. The ten largest clones represent about 2.6% of the sample. Sequencing was performed on peripheral blood, taken 28 days after the second AZD1222 dose. All receptors derive from an adult who received the AZD1222 COVID-19 vaccine.

The CDR3 DNA reads TGTGCCAGCAGCCTGATGGACAGGGGTTTAGCTGAAGCTTTCTTT. It codes for CASSLMDRGLAEAFF. This sequence joins TRBV3-1 (or the pseudogene TRBV3-2) and TRBJ1-1; TRBD1 matches 9 bases. The CDR3 extends over 15 amino acids. The ends lost 4 bases at V and 6 bases at J; junction bases unmatched: 9. In germline, CDR1 is LGHDT, CDR2 YNNKEL (reference sequence).

Comments on this clone: A read error may produce the germline difference seen at one junction end. This sequence joins TRBV18 and TRBJ2-1; possibly TRBD2 for D (5 bases). Germline V gene data show CDR1 as KGHSH and CDR2 as LQKENI. This CDR3 comprises 13 residues. In DNA form, the CDR3 reads TGTGCCAGCTCATCACCGAGCGGTTCTGAGCAGTTCTTC. This sequence encodes CASSSPSGSEQFF.

The chain carries TRBV6-1 and TRBJ1-1, with a possible D match to TRBD1 (5 bases). The length of the CDR3 is 18 residues. V lost 4 bases, J lost 0 bases, and 21 bases lay in between. Germline loops: CDR1 MNHNS, CDR2 SASEGT. The CDR3 sequence is CASSVNMGVAGMNTEAFF. CDR3 nucleotide sequence: TGTGCCAGCAGTGTAAACATGGGGGTGGCGGGGATGAACACTGAAGCTTTCTTT.

The rearrangement links TRBV6-6 to TRBJ1-1; 7 positions agree with TRBD1. The CDR3 totals 14 residues. Germline loops: CDR1 MNHNY, CDR2 SVGAGI (reference sequence). J gave up 5 bases and V 5 bases, and 8 bases lay outside the gene matches. The DNA for the CDR3 is TGTGCCAGCAGTCCGACCAGGGGGGCGACTGAAGCTTTCTTT. It translates to CASSPTRGATEAFF.

CDR3 amino acids: CASSSDRSSYNEQFF. The CDR3 DNA is TGTGCCAGCAGCTCGGACAGAAGCTCCTACAATGAGCAGTTCTTC. V is TRBV6-2 or TRBV6-3 and J is TRBJ2-1, with TRBD1 as a possible D gene (6 bases). Trimming removed 6 bases at V and 0 bases at J, with 12 bases between. The CDR3 is made up of 15 amino acids. The germline gives CDR1 MNHEY, CDR2 SVGEGT.

The chain employs TRBV6-5 and TRBJ1-1; the match to TRBD1 covers 7 bases. Per the germline V gene, CDR1 is MNHEY and CDR2 is SVGAGI. Trimming at V came to 6 bases and at J to 6 bases, leaving 13 bases not matched to a gene. The CDR3 is 15 amino acids. The CDR3 region is CASRATIQGPAEAFF. In DNA form, the CDR3 reads TGTGCCAGCAGAGCAACTATACAGGGGCCGGCTGAAGCTTTCTTT.

V and J are TRBV5-5 and TRBJ2-7; D is possibly TRBD2 (6 bases). The V end lost 1 base, the J end lost 8 bases, and 25 bases lay between the germline ends. The CDR3 runs 17 residues. Germline values: CDR1 SGHKS, CDR2 YYEKEE (reference sequence). CDR3 coding DNA: TGTGCCAGCAGCTTGTGGTCTAGGGAAGGGACTTCCGGCAAGCAGTACTTC. Protein product: CASSLWSREGTSGKQYF.

The table lists this clone with a few counts. This rearrangement joins TRBV5-6 to TRBJ1-2; D gene ambiguous. CDR1 and CDR2 (germline): SGHDT, YYEEEE. This CDR3 has 14 amino acids. The ends were cut back, 2 bases at V and 5 bases at J, with 13 bases in the middle. The CDR3 region is CASSLGPGVYGYTF. The CDR3 DNA is TGTGCCAGCAGCTTAGGACCCGGGGTATATGGCTACACCTTC. Using reference TRBV5-6 and TRBJ1-2 for the parts outside the CDR3, the full variable domain is DAGVTQSPTHLIKTRGQQVTLRCSPKSGHDTVSWYQQALGQGPQFIFQYYEEEERQRGNFPDRFSGHQFPNYSSELNVNALLLGDSALYLCASSLGPGVYGYTFGSGTRLTVV.

This clone was found once. The rearrangement links TRBV4-2 to TRBJ2-3; D tentatively fits TRBD1 or TRBD2 (5 bases each). Per germline, CDR1 LGHNA and CDR2 YNFKEQ. This CDR3 comprises 16 residues. Trimming took 1 base from V and 2 from J, leaving 13 bases between them. CDR3: CASSQVEGIDTDTQYF. The CDR3, as DNA: TGTGCCAGCAGCCAAGTCGAGGGGATTGACACAGATACGCAGTATTTT.

This clone was recorded once. The chain has TRBV7-2 and TRBJ2-1, with TRBD2 matching 14 bases. This CDR3 has 17 amino acids. V was pared by 4 bases and J by 8 bases, with 10 bases of the junction left unmatched. CDR1 is SGHTA, CDR2 FQGNSA, per germline. The CDR3 spells CASSWFPTSGGAYEQFF. The CDR3 DNA is TGTGCCAGCAGCTGGTTCCCGACTAGCGGGGGGGCGTATGAGCAGTTCTTC. The entire variable domain, with the rest obtained from reference TRBV7-2 and TRBJ2-1, is as follows: GAGVSQSPSNKVTEKGKDVELRCDPISGHTALYWYRQSLGQGLEFLIYFQGNSAPDKSGLPSDRFSAERTGGSVSTLTIQRTQQEDSAVYLCASSWFPTSGGAYEQFFGPGTRLTVL.

The rearrangement links TRBV7-9 to TRBJ2-5; perhaps TRBD1 as D (6 bases). Germline loops: CDR1 SEHNR, CDR2 FQNEAQ (reference sequence). V was pared by 5 bases and J by 2 bases, with 12 bases between. The CDR3 spans 14 residues. In DNA form, the CDR3 reads TGTGCCAGCAGCCCCGAACAGGGACAAGAGACCCAGTACTTC. It specifies CASSPEQGQETQYF. The entire variable domain, with the rest obtained from reference TRBV7-9 and TRBJ2-5, is as follows: DTGVSQNPRHKITKRGQNVTFRCDPISEHNRLYWYRQTLGQGPEFLTYFQNEAQLEKSRLLSDRFSAERPKGSFSTLEIQRTEQGDSAMYLCASSPEQGQETQYFGPGTRLLVL.

The rearrangement joins TRBV11-3 to TRBJ2-3; 10 bases are shared with TRBD2. The CDR3 runs 14 residues. Trimming took 5 bases from V and 3 from J; bases not matched to a gene: 2. Germline V gene lookup returns CDR1 SGHNT and CDR2 YENEEA. CDR3 in DNA: TGTGCCAGCAGCCTACTAGCGGGGACAGATACGCAGTATTTT. Translating gives CASSLLAGTDTQYF.

The V call is TRBV14, the J call TRBJ2-2, with D hard to call. The CDR3 runs to 13 residues. Between the trimmed V and J ends, which lost 1 base and 5 bases, there was a span of 5 bases. The germline CDR1 and CDR2 sequences are SGHDN and FVKESK. The CDR3 loop is CASSQVRTGELFF. CDR3 DNA: TGTGCCAGCAGCCAAGTCAGGACCGGGGAGCTGTTTTTT.

The chain links TRBV5-1 to TRBJ2-1; 8 bases fit TRBD1. Trimming cost V 1 base and J 10 bases; bases outside gene matches: 4. Germline CDR1 SGHRS, CDR2 YFSETQ. This CDR3 is 13 amino acids long. The CDR3 bases are TGCGCCAGCAGCTTGACAGGGGGATTCGAGCAGTTCTTC. Its translation is CASSLTGGFEQFF.

The CDR3 spells CASSNGPYNEQFF. The CDR3 DNA sequence: TGTGCCAGCAGCAACGGCCCCTACAATGAGCAGTTCTTC. The V gene is TRBV5-4, the J gene TRBJ2-1; no reliable D call. CDR1 is SGHNT and CDR2 is YYREEE in the germline V gene (reference sequence). The CDR3 runs 13 residues. V lost 4 bases to trimming and J lost 2 bases, with 7 bases between them.

V gene TRBV6-5 combines with J gene TRBJ1-6; D may be TRBD1 (5 bases). Germline CDR1 reads MNHEY; CDR2 reads SVGAGI. V was clipped by 6 bases and J by 13 bases, with 16 bases between them. The CDR3 sequence is 13 residues long. CDR3 protein: CASSDIGGRPLHF. The CDR3 bases are TGTGCCAGCAGCGACATCGGGGGGAGGCCCCTCCACTTT.

The chain couples TRBV18 to TRBJ1-2; 8 positions match TRBD1. From germline, CDR1 is KGHSH and CDR2 LQKENI. V lost 4 bases and J lost 8; bases outside the gene matches: 9. CDR3 length: 14 amino acids. CDR3 nucleotides: TGTGCCAGCTCACTTTTACAGGGGGAATGGGGCTACACCTTC. Protein product: CASSLLQGEWGYTF.

V gene TRBV18 combines with J gene TRBJ2-2, with D uncertain. This CDR3 has 15 amino acids. The V and J ends lost 3 bases and 2 bases respectively, with 10 bases between them. The germline V gene has CDR1 KGHSH and CDR2 LQKENI. The DNA for the CDR3 is TGTGCCAGCTCACCTCCATCTCAAAACACCGGGGAGCTGTTTTTT. Protein sequence: CASSPPSQNTGELFF.

The chain couples TRBV7-2 to TRBJ2-5, with D perhaps TRBD2 (6 bases). This CDR3 has 16 amino acids. Trimming took off 5 bases at V and 2 bases at J, with 18 bases between the two ends. Germline assignment: CDR1 SGHTA and CDR2 FQGNSA. The DNA of the CDR3 is TGTGCCAGCAGCGCACAGGTCGCCGGGGGTCAAGAGACCCAGTACTTC. Protein sequence: CASSAQVAGGQETQYF.

The chain carries TRBV7-2 and TRBJ1-5; D ambiguous. Germline CDR1 SGHTA, CDR2 FQGNSA. V was cut by 5 bases and J by 4 bases, with 12 bases left in between. The CDR3 contains 14 residues. DNA of the CDR3: TGTGCCAGCAGCGAACAAGGGCTGAATCAGCCCCAGCATTTT. Translated: CASSEQGLNQPQHF.

The chain carries TRBV5-1 and TRBJ2-5, with 9 bases fitting TRBD1. Germline CDR1 reads SGHRS; CDR2 reads YFSETQ. V shed 3 bases, J shed 10 bases, and the junction held 16 bases outside the gene matches. This CDR3 contains 16 residues. The CDR3: CASSSMGQGKMGGQYF. The CDR3 nucleotides are TGCGCCAGCAGCTCGATGGGACAGGGAAAGATGGGTGGCCAGTACTTC.

This clone was detected only once. The chain uses TRBV11-1 and TRBJ2-5; no definite D call. CDR1 SGHAT and CDR2 FQDESV come from the germline V gene (reference sequence). This CDR3 region has 15 residues. Trimming took off 2 bases at V and 1 base at J, with 11 bases between the two ends. As DNA, the CDR3 is TGTGCCAGCAGCTTACGGTTCCAGGCCCAAGAGACCCAGTACTTC. It specifies CASSLRFQAQETQYF.

The V and J genes are TRBV4-2 and TRBJ1-5, with 7 bases that match TRBD1. V shed 0 bases, J shed 5 bases, and the junction held 7 bases outside the gene matches. Germline CDR1 LGHNA, CDR2 YNFKEQ. The CDR3 totals 16 residues. CDR3 protein: CASSQDPNRGDQPQHF. The CDR3 region has the DNA TGTGCCAGCAGCCAAGATCCGAACAGGGGCGATCAGCCCCAGCATTTT.

The V call is TRBV14, the J call TRBJ2-3, with D hard to call. Germline V gene data show CDR1 as SGHDN and CDR2 as FVKESK. The CDR3 extends over 17 amino acids. Trimming removed 0 bases at V and 0 bases at J, with 13 bases between. CDR3 sequence reads: CASSQDLSGLSTDTQYF. The CDR3 region has the DNA TGTGCCAGCAGCCAAGATCTGTCGGGTTTGAGCACAGATACGCAGTATTTT.

This sequence joins TRBV29-1 and TRBJ1-4; the D is unclear. Germline values: CDR1 SQVTM, CDR2 ANQGSEA. Trimming removed 1 base at V and 3 bases at J, with 9 bases between. The CDR3 loop spans 14 amino acids. The CDR3 protein is CSVEGGSSNEKLFF. DNA for the CDR3: TGCAGCGTTGAAGGAGGCAGCTCTAATGAAAAACTGTTTTTT.